This T cell receptor beta chain was sequenced for a study of blood T cell repertoires in COVID-19. At the level of the study: PBMCs, B-cell-depleted T cells, or T cells were the source of the cDNA or gDNA that made up the material.

The V segment lost 7 bases and the J segment 8 bases; nucleotides outside the gene matches: 12. Germline lookup yields CDR1 MDHEN and CDR2 SYDVKM. This CDR3 has 14 amino acids. The protocol was immunoSEQ multiplex PCR, while the TCRdb copy is restricted to in-frame clones and leaves out a portion. The top ten hold around 6.2% of the sample, which has 180,000 or so clones, about 85% seen once. The J gene is TRBJ1-2, the V gene TRBV28, with 8 positions matching TRBD1. Input material: PBMCs or T cells enriched from blood (not recorded which). The source is a man aged 35-49 years who had recovered from COVID-19. DNA of the CDR3: TGTGCCAGCACTCTCCCAGGACAGGGTGGGGGCTACACCTTC. It encodes CASTLPGQGGGYTF.